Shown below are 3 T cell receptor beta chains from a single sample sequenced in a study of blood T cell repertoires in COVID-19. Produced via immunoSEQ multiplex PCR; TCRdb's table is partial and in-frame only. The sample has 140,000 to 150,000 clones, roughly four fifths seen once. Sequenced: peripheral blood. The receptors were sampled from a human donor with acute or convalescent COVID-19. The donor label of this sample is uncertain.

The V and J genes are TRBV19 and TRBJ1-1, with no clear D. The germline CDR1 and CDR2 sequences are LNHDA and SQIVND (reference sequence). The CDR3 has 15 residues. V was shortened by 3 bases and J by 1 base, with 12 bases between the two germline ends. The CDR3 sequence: CASSIQIVPNTEAFF. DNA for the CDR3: TGTGCCAGTAGTATTCAAATAGTCCCGAACACTGAAGCTTTCTTT.

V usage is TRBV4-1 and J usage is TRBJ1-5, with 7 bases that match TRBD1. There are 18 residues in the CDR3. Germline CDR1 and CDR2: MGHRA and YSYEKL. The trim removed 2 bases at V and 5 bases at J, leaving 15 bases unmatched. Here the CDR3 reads CASSQSLADRPTYQPQHF. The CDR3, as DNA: TGCGCCAGCAGCCAATCTTTAGCGGACAGGCCAACCTATCAGCCCCAGCATTTT.

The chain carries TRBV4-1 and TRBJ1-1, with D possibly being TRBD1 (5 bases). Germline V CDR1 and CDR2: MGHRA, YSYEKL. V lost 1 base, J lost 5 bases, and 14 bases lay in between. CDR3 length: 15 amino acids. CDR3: CASSQVTVSKTEAFF. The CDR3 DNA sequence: TGCGCCAGCAGCCAAGTGACAGTGTCTAAGACTGAAGCTTTCTTT.